This T cell receptor beta chain came from a study of cytomegalovirus exposure and HLA in healthy donors. Study background: Out of 398 genotyped donors, less than 90% belonged to the Caucasian-associated ancestry cluster.

Healthy individuals who donated bone marrow served as the donors. As concerns this clone: The target antigen is unknown.

The PCR ran on 60 Vbeta and 13 Jbeta primers. TCRdb's copy holds only in-frame clones and misses some; the assay was immunoSEQ multiplex PCR. The sample has approximately 81,000 clones, 70% to 85% seen once. Study-level findings and limits: One cluster of highly shared sequence variants probably arose as a sequencing artifact.

This CDR3 comprises 16 residues. The V gene's germline CDR1 is LNHDA and CDR2 SQIVND (reference sequence). Trimming left V 0 bases short and J 6 bases short, with 15 bases between. Sequenced sample: PBMCs. This TCR was recovered from a woman in her forties or fifties in good health and CMV-seronegative. This sequence joins TRBV19 and TRBJ2-1, with D maybe TRBD2 (5 bases). Written as DNA, the CDR3 is TGTGCCAGTAGTATAGATCGGTACGGGATAGGCAATGAGCAGTTCTTC. It translates to CASSIDRYGIGNEQFF. The full variable domain, rest sourced from reference TRBV19 and TRBJ2-1, is DGGITQSPKYLFRKEGQNVTLSCEQNLNHDAMYWYRQDPGQGLRLIYYSQIVNDFQKGDIAEGYSVSREKKESFPLTVTSAQKNPTAFYLCASSIDRYGIGNEQFFGPGTRLTVL.